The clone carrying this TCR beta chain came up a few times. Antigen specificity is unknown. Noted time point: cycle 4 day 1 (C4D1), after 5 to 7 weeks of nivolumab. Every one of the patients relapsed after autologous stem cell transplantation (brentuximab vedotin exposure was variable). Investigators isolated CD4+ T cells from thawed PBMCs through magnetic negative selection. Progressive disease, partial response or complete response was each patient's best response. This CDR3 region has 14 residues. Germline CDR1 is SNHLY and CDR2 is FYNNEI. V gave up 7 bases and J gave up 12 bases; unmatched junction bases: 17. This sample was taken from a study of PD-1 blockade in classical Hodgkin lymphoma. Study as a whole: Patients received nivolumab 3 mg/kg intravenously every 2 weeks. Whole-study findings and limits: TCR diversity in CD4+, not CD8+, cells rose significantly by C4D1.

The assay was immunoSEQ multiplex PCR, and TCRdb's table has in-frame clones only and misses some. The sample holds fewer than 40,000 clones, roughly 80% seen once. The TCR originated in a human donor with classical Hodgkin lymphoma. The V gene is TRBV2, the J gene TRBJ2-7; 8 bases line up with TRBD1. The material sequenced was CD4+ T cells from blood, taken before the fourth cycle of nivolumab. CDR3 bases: TGTGCCAGCAACACAGGACAGGGTCAAACCTCCTGGTACTTC. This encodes CASNTGQGQTSWYF. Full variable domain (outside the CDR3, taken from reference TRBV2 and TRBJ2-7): EPEVTQTPSHQVTQMGQEVILRCVPISNHLYFYWYRQILGQKVEFLVSFYNNEISEKSEIFDDQFSVERPDGSNFTLKIRSTKLEDSAMYFCASNTGQGQTSWYFGPGTRLTVT.